The source of this T cell receptor (beta chain) is a study of T cells in Graves' hyperthyroidism and ophthalmopathy. This CDR3 is built from 16 residues. Germline CDR1 SNHLY, CDR2 FYNNEI. Study conclusions and caveats: In validation, the model predicted ophthalmopathy. These predictions came a median roughly 6.5 months before onset. Most thyroid clonotypes expanded above 0.001 were also detected in blood.

Amplification of TCR beta CDR3 regions used RNA as the template. First-round RT-PCR targeting the TCR CDR3 was performed with the HTBI primer set. TCRdb processed the multiplex PCR reads anew with MiXCR; each CDR3 protein has one entry. The sample includes approximately 610,000 distinct CDR3 sequences, approximately 15% of them seen just once. Graves' hyperthyroidism without ophthalmopathy progression within 18 months was termed stable. With a duration under 2 months, the hyperthyroidism was newly diagnosed in patients aged 18 to 65. In this sample, this clonotype turned up once. Antigen: not known. A much larger clone is a single base away; this may be a read error.

Source material: blood. The TCR originated in a young woman with Graves' hyperthyroidism. The chain has TRBV2 and TRBJ1-6; D might be TRBD1 (5 bases). In DNA, the CDR3 is TGTGCCAGCAGTGACGGACTGTGGGGCCACAATTCACCCCGCCACTTT. It specifies CASSDGLWGHNSPRHF.